These 15 T cell receptor beta chains originate from one sample sequenced in a study of T cell responses to AZD1222 COVID-19 vaccine. Some clones are missing from TCRdb's copy, which holds only in-frame ones; the method was immunoSEQ multiplex PCR. The sample has 150,000 or so clones, roughly 90% seen once. The sequenced sample was peripheral blood, obtained on day 0 of AZD1222 vaccination. Receptor source: an adult in good health.

The chain couples TRBV7-2 to TRBJ1-5; TRBD1 might be the D (5 bases). The CDR3 extends over 16 amino acids. V lost 5 bases and J 3 bases, leaving 17 bases between the germline ends. The V gene's germline CDR1 is SGHTA and CDR2 FQGNSA. The CDR3 sequence: CASSLPGGVVNQPQHF. The DNA for the CDR3 is TGTGCCAGCAGCCTACCTGGGGGGGTCGTCAATCAGCCCCAGCATTTT.

The chain couples TRBV28 to TRBJ2-4; the D gene could be TRBD1 or TRBD2 (5 bases each). CDR3 size: 14 residues. Germline lookup yields CDR1 MDHEN and CDR2 SYDVKM. With 8 bases removed from V and 0 bases from J, the gap between germline ends came to 11 bases. CDR3 amino acids: CASWGGLAKNIQYF. The DNA of the CDR3 is TGTGCCAGCTGGGGCGGACTAGCCAAAAACATTCAGTACTTC. The full variable domain, completed using reference TRBV28 and TRBJ2-4, is DVKVTQSSRYLVKRTGEKVFLECVQDMDHENMFWYRQDPGLGLRLIYFSYDVKMKEKGDIPEGYSVSREKKERFSLILESASTNQTSMYLCASWGGLAKNIQYFGAGTRLSVL.

V is TRBV18 and J is TRBJ1-1; 8 bases align to TRBD1. The CDR3 runs 14 residues. J was trimmed by 3 bases and V by 3 bases; bases with no gene match: 3. Germline V gives CDR1 KGHSH, CDR2 LQKENI. CDR3 sequence reads: CASSPGTGHTEAFF. The CDR3 nucleotides read TGTGCCAGCTCACCCGGGACAGGACACACTGAAGCTTTCTTT.

The V and J genes are TRBV10-3 and TRBJ2-5; D might be TRBD1 (6 bases). From germline, CDR1 is ENHRY and CDR2 SYGVKD. The CDR3 length is 16 residues. V lost 0 bases, J lost 2 bases, and 13 bases lay in between. This CDR3 is CAISESSGGTQETQYF. The CDR3 region has the DNA TGTGCCATCAGTGAGTCGAGTGGGGGCACACAAGAGACCCAGTACTTC.

This chain links TRBV5-4 with TRBJ1-2; a possible D gene is TRBD1 (6 bases). V was clipped by 4 bases and J by 8 bases, with 18 bases between them. CDR3 length equals 14 residues. CDR1 and CDR2 from the germline V gene are SGHNT and YYREEE (reference sequence). CDR3 sequence (DNA): TGTGCCAGCAGCGTTTTTTCAGGGGTTGGCGGCTACACCTTC. Translating it yields CASSVFSGVGGYTF. Variable domain in full (rest from reference TRBV5-4 and TRBJ1-2): ETGVTQSPTHLIKTRGQQVTLRCSSQSGHNTVSWYQQALGQGPQFIFQYYREEENGRGNFPPRFSGLQFPNYSSELNVNALELDDSALYLCASSVFSGVGGYTFGSGTRLTVV.

This sequence joins TRBV5-6 and TRBJ1-2; possible D gene TRBD1, 5 bases. The germline gives CDR1 SGHDT, CDR2 YYEEEE. Trimming stripped 5 bases from V and 5 bases from J, with 10 bases between. The CDR3 consists of 12 residues. CDR3 nucleotides: TGTGCCAGCAGTGGGACGGGGTATGGCTACACCTTC. Translated: CASSGTGYGYTF.

This sequence joins TRBV5-5 and TRBJ2-7; unclear D gene. Germline CDR1 is SGHKS and CDR2 is YYEKEE (reference sequence). This CDR3 is 12 amino acids long. The V end was cut by 5 bases, the J end by 6 bases, with 12 bases between. Here the CDR3 reads CASSRPQGEQYF. DNA of the CDR3: TGTGCCAGCAGTCGACCCCAAGGCGAGCAGTACTTC.

The chain recombines TRBV6-5 with TRBJ2-2; D remains unclear. CDR3 length equals 14 residues. V shed 0 bases and J shed 5 bases, with 7 bases lying between them. In germline, CDR1 is MNHEY, CDR2 SVGAGI. The DNA for the CDR3 is TGTGCCAGCAGTTACTCGATTGGGACCGGGGAGCTGTTTTTT. Its translation: CASSYSIGTGELFF.

CDR3 DNA: TGTGCCAGCAGGGCCGGGACAGGGGTCGAGGAGACCCAGTACTTC. Translated, it gives CASRAGTGVEETQYF. V is TRBV6-5 and J is TRBJ2-5, with 10 bases that match TRBD1. CDR3 length: 15 amino acids. V gave up 6 bases and J gave up 5 bases; unmatched junction bases: 9. Germline V CDR1 and CDR2: MNHEY, SVGAGI.

This clone has a single count. The chain carries TRBV28 and TRBJ1-1; the D is unclear. The CDR3 has 13 residues. The germline CDR1 and CDR2 sequences are MDHEN and SYDVKM. V was pared by 2 bases and J by 2 bases, with 6 bases between. CDR3 residues: CASSLMSNTEAFF. CDR3 in DNA: TGTGCCAGCAGTTTAATGTCCAACACTGAAGCTTTCTTT.

The chain couples TRBV28 to TRBJ2-7; tentatively, D is TRBD2 (5 bases). The length of the CDR3 is 13 residues. Looked up from germline, CDR1 is MDHEN and CDR2 is SYDVKM. V was clipped by 7 bases and J by 1 base, with 11 bases between them. This CDR3 is CASTLTGSYEQYF. CDR3 nucleotides: TGTGCCAGCACCCTTACGGGGTCCTACGAGCAGTACTTC.

The chain links TRBV7-8 to TRBJ2-7; 14 positions agree with TRBD2. The CDR3 is 14 amino acids. V dropped 5 bases and J dropped 6; count of bases not matched to a gene: 3. The germline CDR1 and CDR2 sequences are SGHVS and FQNEAQ. CDR3 DNA sequence: TGTGCCAGCAGCCAAGGACTAGCGGGAGGCGAGCAGTACTTC. Its translation: CASSQGLAGGEQYF.

The chain carries TRBV28 and TRBJ2-3; the match to TRBD2 covers 9 bases. The CDR3 contains 16 residues. Germline V gives CDR1 MDHEN, CDR2 SYDVKM. Unmatched junction bases numbered 12, after V lost 3 bases and J lost 8 bases. DNA for the CDR3: TGTGCCAGCAGTTTGGACGCCGGGACTAGCAGGAGTACGCAGTATTTT. Its protein is CASSLDAGTSRSTQYF.

Here the CDR3 reads CASSRDPSSYNSPLHF. CDR3 DNA sequence: TGTGCCAGCAGTCGGGACCCGAGCTCCTATAATTCACCCCTCCACTTT. The rearrangement joins TRBV5-4 to TRBJ1-6; a possible D gene is TRBD1 (5 bases). Trimming stripped 5 bases from V and 0 bases from J, with 12 bases between. The CDR3 contains 16 residues. Per the germline V gene, CDR1 is SGHNT and CDR2 is YYREEE (reference sequence).

V gene TRBV5-6 combines with J gene TRBJ2-1, with 8 bases matching TRBD1. Germline loops: CDR1 SGHDT, CDR2 YYEEEE. This CDR3 comprises 15 residues. V was pared by 4 bases and J by 1 base, with 4 bases of the junction left unmatched. CDR3 in DNA: TGTGCCAGCAGCGAGGGACAGGATTCCTACAATGAGCAGTTCTTC. It translates to CASSEGQDSYNEQFF.